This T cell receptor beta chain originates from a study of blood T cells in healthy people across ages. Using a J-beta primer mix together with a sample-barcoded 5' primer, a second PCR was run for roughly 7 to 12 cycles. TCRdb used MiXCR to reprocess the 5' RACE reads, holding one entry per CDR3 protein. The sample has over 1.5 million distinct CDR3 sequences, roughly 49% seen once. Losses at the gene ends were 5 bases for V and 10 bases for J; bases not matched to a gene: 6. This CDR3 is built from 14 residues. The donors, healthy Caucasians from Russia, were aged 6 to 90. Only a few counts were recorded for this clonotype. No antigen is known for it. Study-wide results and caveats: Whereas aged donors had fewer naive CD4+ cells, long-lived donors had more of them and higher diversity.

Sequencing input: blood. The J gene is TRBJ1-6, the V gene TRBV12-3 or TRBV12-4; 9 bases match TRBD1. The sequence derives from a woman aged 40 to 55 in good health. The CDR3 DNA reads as TGTGCCAGCAGTCTGGGACAGGGTATATCACCCCTCCACTTT. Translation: CASSLGQGISPLHF.